This record concerns one T cell receptor (beta chain) sequence. The antigen is not known. Healthy adults negative for HIV, lacking recent acute infections or vaccinations, served as donors. Into CD45RA+ naive and CD45RA-negative memory subsets, the CD4+ cells were split. CDR1 is KGHSH and CDR2 is LQKENI in the germline V gene. The CDR3 is made up of 15 amino acids. The V gene lost 1 base and the J gene lost 3 bases, with 12 bases spanning the gap. This entry belongs to a study of shared clonotypes between healthy human individuals. Data came from immunoSEQ multiplex PCR; TCRdb stores just in-frame clones and leaves some out. The table has millions of clones, 85% to 95% seen once; the top ten hold 0.39%. Study conclusions and caveats: Collection of samples was limited to blood; tissue repertoires likely differ. The small donor group covered limited genetic and exposure diversity.

The chain uses TRBV18 and TRBJ1-1; D is undetermined. The sample comprised naive CD4+ T cells from PBMCs. Subset here: CD45RA+ positively selected. The receptor comes from a man aged 18 to 35 in good health. Some clones in this sample may be carry-over from other donors' samples. CDR3 protein: CASSPQGGLHTEAFF. The CDR3 nucleotides are TGTGCCAGCTCACCACAGGGCGGGCTGCACACTGAAGCTTTCTTT. Together with reference TRBV18 and TRBJ1-1, the CDR3 gives the full variable domain: NAGVMQNPRHLVRRRGQEARLRCSPMKGHSHVYWYRQLPEEGLKFMVYLQKENIIDESGMPKERFSAEFPKEGPSILRIQQVVRGDSAAYFCASSPQGGLHTEAFFGQGTRLTVV.